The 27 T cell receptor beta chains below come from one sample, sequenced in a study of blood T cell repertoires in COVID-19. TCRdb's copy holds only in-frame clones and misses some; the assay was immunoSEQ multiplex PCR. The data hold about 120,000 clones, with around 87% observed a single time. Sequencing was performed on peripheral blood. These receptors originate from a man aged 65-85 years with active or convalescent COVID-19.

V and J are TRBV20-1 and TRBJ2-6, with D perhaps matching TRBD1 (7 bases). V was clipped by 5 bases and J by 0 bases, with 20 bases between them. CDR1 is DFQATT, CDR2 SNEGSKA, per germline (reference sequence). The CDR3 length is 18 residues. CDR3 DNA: TGCAGTGCTCGTGCGGGACAGACTTTCCTCTCTGGGGCCAACGTCCTGACTTTC. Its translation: CSARAGQTFLSGANVLTF.

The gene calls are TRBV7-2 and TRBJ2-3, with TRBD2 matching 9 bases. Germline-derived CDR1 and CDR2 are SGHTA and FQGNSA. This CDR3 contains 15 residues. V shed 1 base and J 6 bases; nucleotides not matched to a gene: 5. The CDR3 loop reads CASSLELAGTDTQYF. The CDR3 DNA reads TGTGCCAGCAGCTTAGAGCTAGCGGGGACGGATACGCAGTATTTT.

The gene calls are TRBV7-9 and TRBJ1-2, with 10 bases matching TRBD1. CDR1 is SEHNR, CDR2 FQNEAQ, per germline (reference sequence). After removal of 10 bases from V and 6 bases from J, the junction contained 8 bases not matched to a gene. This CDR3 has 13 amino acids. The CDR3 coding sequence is TGTGCCACCGGGACAGGGGACGGACATGGCTACACCTTC. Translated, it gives CATGTGDGHGYTF. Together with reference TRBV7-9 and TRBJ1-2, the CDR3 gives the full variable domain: DTGVSQNPRHKITKRGQNVTFRCDPISEHNRLYWYRQTLGQGPEFLTYFQNEAQLEKSRLLSDRFSAERPKGSFSTLEIQRTEQGDSAMYLCATGTGDGHGYTFGSGTRLTVV.

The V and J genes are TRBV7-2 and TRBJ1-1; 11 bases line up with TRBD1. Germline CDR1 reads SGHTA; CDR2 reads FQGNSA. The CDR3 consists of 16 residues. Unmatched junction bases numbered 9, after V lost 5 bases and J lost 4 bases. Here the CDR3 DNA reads TGTGCCAGCAGCCGGAGACCGGGACAGGGGGTCACTGAAGCTTTCTTT. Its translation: CASSRRPGQGVTEAFF.

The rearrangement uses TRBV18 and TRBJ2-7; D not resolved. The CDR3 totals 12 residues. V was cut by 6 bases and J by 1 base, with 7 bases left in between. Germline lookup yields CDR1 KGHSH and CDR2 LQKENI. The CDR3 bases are TGTGCCAGCTCCGCAGGTTCCTACGAGCAGTACTTC. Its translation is CASSAGSYEQYF.

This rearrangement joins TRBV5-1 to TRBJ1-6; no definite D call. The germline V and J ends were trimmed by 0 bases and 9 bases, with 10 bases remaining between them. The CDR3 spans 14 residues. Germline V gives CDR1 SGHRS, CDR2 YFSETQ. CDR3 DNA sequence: TGCGCCAGCAGCTTGGTGACGGGTGCTTCACCCCTCCACTTT. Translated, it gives CASSLVTGASPLHF.

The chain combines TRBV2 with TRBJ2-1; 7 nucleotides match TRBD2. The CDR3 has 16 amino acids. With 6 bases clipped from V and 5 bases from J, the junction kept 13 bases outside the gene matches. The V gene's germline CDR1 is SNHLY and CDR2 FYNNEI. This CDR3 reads CASREPGTTLDNEQFF. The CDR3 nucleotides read TGTGCCAGCAGAGAACCCGGGACTACACTGGACAATGAGCAGTTCTTC.

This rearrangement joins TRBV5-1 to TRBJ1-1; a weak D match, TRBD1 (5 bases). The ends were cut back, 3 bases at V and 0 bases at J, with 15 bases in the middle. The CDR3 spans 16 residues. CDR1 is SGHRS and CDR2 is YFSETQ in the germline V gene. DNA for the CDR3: TGCGCCAGCAGCTCAGGCCCCGGGGGACTGAACACTGAAGCTTTCTTT. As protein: CASSSGPGGLNTEAFF.

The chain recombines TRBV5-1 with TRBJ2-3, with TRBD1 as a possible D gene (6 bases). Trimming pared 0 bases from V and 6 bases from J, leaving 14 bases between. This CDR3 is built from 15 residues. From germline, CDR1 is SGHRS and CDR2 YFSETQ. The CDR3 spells CASSLGQATGDTQYF. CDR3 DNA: TGCGCCAGCAGCTTGGGACAGGCAACGGGGGATACGCAGTATTTT.

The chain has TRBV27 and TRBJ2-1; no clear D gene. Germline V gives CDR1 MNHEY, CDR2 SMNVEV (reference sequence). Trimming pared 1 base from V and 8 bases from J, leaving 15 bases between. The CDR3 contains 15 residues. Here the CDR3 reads CASSLWSVLDHEQFF. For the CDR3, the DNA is TGTGCCAGCAGTTTATGGAGCGTTCTTGATCATGAGCAGTTCTTC.

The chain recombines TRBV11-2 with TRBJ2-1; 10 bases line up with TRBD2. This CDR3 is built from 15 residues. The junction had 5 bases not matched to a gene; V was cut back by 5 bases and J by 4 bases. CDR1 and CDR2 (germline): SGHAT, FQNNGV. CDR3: CASSRPGLAYNEQFF. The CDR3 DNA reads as TGTGCCAGCAGCCGTCCGGGACTAGCGTACAATGAGCAGTTCTTC.

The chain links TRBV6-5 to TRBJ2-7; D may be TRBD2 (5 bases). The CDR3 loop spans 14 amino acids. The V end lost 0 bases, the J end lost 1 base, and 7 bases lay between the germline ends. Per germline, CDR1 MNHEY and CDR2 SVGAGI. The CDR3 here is CASSYSRDSYEQYF. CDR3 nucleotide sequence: TGTGCCAGCAGTTACTCTCGGGATTCCTACGAGCAGTACTTC.

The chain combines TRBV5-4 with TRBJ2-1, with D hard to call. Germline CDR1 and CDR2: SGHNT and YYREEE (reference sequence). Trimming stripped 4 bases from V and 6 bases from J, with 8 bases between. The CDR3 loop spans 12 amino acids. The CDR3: CASSRWANEQFF. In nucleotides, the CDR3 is TGTGCCAGCAGCCGGTGGGCCAATGAGCAGTTCTTC.

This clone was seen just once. CDR3 sequence (DNA): TGCGCCAGCGGGACTAGCGGGAAAGCCAATGAGCAGTTCTTC. It codes for CASGTSGKANEQFF. The chain joins TRBV10-1 to TRBJ2-1; TRBD2 agrees at 13 bases. Germline V gene sequence: CDR1 WNHNN, CDR2 SYGVQD (reference sequence). The CDR3 length is 14 residues. V lost 8 bases and J lost 6; bases outside the gene matches: 4.

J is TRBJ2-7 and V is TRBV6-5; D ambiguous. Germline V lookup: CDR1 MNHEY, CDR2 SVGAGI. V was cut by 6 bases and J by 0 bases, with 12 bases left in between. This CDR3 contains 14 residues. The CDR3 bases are TGTGCCAGCAGGAGCCCCAGAGGCTCCTACGAGCAGTACTTC. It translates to CASRSPRGSYEQYF.

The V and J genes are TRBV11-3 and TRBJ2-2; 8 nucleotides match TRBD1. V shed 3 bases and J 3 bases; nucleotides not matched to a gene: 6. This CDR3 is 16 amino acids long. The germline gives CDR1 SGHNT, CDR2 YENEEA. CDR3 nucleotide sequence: TGTGCCAGCAGCTTTGGACAGGGAGAAGACACCGGGGAGCTGTTTTTT. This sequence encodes CASSFGQGEDTGELFF.

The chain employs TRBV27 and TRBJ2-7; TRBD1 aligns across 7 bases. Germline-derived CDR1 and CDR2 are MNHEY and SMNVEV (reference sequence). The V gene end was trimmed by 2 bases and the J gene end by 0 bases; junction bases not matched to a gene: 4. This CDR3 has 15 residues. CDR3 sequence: CASSLKGDSSYEQYF. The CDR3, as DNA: TGTGCCAGCAGTTTAAAGGGGGACAGCTCCTACGAGCAGTACTTC.

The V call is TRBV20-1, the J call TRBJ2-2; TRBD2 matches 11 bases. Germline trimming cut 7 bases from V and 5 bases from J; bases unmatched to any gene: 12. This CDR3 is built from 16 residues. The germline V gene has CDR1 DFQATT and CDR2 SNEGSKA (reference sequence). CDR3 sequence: CSVSGSGRARTGELFF. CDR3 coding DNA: TGCAGTGTTAGTGGTAGCGGGAGGGCACGAACCGGGGAGCTGTTTTTT.

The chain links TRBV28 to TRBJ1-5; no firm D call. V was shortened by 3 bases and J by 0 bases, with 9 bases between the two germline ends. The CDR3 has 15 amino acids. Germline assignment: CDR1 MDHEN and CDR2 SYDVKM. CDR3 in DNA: TGTGCCAGCAGTTTGTCCGAGTATAGCAATCAGCCCCAGCATTTT. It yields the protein CASSLSEYSNQPQHF. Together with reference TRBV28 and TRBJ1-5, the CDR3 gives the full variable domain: DVKVTQSSRYLVKRTGEKVFLECVQDMDHENMFWYRQDPGLGLRLIYFSYDVKMKEKGDIPEGYSVSREKKERFSLILESASTNQTSMYLCASSLSEYSNQPQHFGDGTRLSIL.

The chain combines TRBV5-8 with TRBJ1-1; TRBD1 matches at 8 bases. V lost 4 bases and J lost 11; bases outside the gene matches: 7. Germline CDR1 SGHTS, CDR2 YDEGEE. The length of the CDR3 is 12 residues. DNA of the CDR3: TGTGCCAGCAGCCTAACGACAGGGGTGGCTTTCTTT. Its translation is CASSLTTGVAFF. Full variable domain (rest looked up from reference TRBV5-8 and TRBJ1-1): EAGVTQSPTHLIKTRGQQATLRCSPISGHTSVYWYQQALGLGLQFLLWYDEGEERNRGNFPPRFSGRQFPNYSSELNVNALELEDSALYLCASSLTTGVAFFGQGTRLTVV.

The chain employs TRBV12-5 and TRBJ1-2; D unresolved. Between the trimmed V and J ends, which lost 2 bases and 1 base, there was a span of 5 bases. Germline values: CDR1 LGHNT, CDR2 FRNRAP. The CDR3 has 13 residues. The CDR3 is CASGLSGNYGYTF. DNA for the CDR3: TGTGCTAGTGGTTTGTCGGGTAACTATGGCTACACCTTC.

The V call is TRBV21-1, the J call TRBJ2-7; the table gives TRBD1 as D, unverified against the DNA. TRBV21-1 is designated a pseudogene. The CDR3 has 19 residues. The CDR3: CASSTPRGQGRRSSYEQYF. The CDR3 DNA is TGTGCCAGCAGCACCCCCCGGGGACAGGGGCGCAGGAGCTCCTACGAGCAGTACTTC.

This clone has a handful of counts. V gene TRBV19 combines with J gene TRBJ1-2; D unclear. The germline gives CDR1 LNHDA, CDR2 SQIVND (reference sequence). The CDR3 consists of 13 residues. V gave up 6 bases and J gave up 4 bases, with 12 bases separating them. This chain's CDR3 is CASSPKGGYGYTF. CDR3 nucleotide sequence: TGTGCCAGTAGCCCAAAAGGCGGCTATGGCTACACCTTC.

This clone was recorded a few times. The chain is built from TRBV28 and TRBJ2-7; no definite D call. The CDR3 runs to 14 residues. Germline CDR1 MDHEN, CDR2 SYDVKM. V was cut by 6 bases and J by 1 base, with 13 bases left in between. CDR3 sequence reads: CASRAARFSYEQYF. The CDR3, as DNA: TGTGCCAGCAGAGCTGCCCGATTTTCCTACGAGCAGTACTTC.

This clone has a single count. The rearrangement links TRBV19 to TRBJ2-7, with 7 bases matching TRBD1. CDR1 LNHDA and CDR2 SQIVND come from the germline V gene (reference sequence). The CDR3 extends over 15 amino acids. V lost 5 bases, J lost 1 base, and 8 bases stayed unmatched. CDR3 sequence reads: CASSPSGTASYEQYF. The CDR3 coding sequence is TGTGCCAGTAGTCCCTCCGGGACAGCTTCCTACGAGCAGTACTTC.

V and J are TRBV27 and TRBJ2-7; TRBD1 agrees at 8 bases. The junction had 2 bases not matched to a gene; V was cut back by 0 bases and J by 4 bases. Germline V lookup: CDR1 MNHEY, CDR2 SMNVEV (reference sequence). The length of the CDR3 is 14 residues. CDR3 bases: TGTGCCAGCAGTTTATCGACAGGGGCTTACGAGCAGTACTTC. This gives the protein CASSLSTGAYEQYF.

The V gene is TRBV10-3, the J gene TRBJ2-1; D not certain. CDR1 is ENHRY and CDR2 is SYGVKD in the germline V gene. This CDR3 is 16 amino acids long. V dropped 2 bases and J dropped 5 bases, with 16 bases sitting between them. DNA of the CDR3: TGTGCCATCAGTGAGAATCTCGCGGTCTCGGACAATGAGCAGTTCTTC. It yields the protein CAISENLAVSDNEQFF.